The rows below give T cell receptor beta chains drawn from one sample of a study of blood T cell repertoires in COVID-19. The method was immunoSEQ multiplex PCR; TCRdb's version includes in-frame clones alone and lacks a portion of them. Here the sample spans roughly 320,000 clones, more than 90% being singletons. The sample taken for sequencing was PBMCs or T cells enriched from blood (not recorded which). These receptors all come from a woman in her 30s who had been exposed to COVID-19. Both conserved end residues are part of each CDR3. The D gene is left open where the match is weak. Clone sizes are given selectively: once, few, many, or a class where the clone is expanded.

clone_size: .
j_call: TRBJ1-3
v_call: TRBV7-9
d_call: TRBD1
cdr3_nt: TGTGCCAGCAGCCCCAGTGGCAGGGGGTCTGGAAACACCATATATTTT
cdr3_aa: CASSPSGRGSGNTIYF

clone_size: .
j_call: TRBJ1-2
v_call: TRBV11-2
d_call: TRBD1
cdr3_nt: TGTGCCAGCAGCCCAGGGGGGCCGGGTAGTTTAGGCGGCTACACCTTC
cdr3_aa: CASSPGGPGSLGGYTF

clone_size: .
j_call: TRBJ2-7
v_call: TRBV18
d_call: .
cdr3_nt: TGTGCCAGCTCACCTTATAACTACGAGCAGTACTTC
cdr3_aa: CASSPYNYEQYF

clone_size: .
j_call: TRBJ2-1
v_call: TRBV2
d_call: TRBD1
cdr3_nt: TGTGCCAGCAGTCCGGGACAGGGGGCTTACAATGAGCAGTTCTTC
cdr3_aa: CASSPGQGAYNEQFF

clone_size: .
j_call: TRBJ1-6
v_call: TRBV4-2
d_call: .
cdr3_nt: TGTGCCAGCAGCCAAGGAGAGCTCCGGTGGCAGGGCGGGGGAACCCTCCACTTT
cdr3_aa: CASSQGELRWQGGGTLHF

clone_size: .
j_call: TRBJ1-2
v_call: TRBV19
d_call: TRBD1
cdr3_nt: TGTGCCAGTACGAATCAGCGGGACAGGGGGTTCGTAGATGGCTACACCTTC
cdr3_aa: CASTNQRDRGFVDGYTF

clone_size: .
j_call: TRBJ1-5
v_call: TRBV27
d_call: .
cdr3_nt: TGTGCCAGGTTCGGGACACTATATAGCAATCAGCCCCAGCATTTT
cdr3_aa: CARFGTLYSNQPQHF

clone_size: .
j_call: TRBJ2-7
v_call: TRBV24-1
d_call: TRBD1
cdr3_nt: TGTGCCACCACTTTGGACAGGAAGTACCCCTACGAGCAGTACTTC
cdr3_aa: CATTLDRKYPYEQYF

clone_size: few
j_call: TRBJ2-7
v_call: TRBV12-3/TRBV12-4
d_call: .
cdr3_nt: TGTGCCAGCAGTTTCGGACACAACGAGCAGTACTTC
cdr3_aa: CASSFGHNEQYF

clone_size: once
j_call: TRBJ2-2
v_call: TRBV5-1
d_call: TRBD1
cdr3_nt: TGCGCCAGCAGCCTCTCACCGGGACAGGGGAACACCGGGGAGCTGTTTTTT
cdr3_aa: CASSLSPGQGNTGELFF

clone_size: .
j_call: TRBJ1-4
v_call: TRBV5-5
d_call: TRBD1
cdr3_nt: TGTGCCAGCAGCTGGCCGGGGACAGGGTCGGAAAAACTGTTTTTT
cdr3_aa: CASSWPGTGSEKLFF

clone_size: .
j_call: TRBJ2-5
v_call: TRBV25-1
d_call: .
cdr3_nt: TGTGCCAGCAGTGGCGGGTCAGAGACCCAGTACTTC
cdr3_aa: CASSGGSETQYF

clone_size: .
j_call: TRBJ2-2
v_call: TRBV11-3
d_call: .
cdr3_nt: TGTGCCAGCAGCTTAGGGCAGGGAAACACCGGGGAGCTGTTTTTT
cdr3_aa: CASSLGQGNTGELFF

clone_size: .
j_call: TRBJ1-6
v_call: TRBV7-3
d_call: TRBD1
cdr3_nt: TGTGCCAGCAGCTCCGACAGGGAATCACCCCTCCACTTT
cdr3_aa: CASSSDRESPLHF

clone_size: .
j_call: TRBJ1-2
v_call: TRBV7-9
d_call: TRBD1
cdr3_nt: TGTGCCAGCAGCTTAGCTGACAGGGGGGGCTATGGCTACACCTTC
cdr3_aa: CASSLADRGGYGYTF

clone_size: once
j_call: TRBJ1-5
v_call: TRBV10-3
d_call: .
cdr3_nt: TGTGCCATCAGTCGGCAGGGCAATCAGCCCCAGCATTTT
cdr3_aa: CAISRQGNQPQHF

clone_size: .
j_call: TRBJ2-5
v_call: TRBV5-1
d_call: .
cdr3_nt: TGCGCCAGCAGCTTGGGTAGTTACACTATAGAGACCCAGTACTTC
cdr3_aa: CASSLGSYTIETQYF

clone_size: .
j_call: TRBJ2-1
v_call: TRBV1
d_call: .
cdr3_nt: TGCACCAGCAGCCATCCGGAGCGACCTAGCGGGGGGGGCCCCAATGAGCAGTTCTTC
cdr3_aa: CTSSHPERPSGGGPNEQFF

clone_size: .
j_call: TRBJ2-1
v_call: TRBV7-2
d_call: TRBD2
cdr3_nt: TGTGCCAGCAGCTTCCTAGCGGGGGTCTCGGGGGAGCAGTTCTTC
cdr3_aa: CASSFLAGVSGEQFF

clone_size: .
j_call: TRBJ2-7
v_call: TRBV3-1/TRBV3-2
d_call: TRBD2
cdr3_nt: TGTGCCAGCACCTTGGGAGAGCGGGGGGGCCAGTACTTC
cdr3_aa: CASTLGERGGQYF

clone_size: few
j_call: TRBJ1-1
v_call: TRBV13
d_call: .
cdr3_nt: TGTGCCAGCAGTTCCGGGAAGTTGCAAACAGCTTTCTTT
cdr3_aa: CASSSGKLQTAFF

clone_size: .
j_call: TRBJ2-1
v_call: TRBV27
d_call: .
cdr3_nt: TGTGCCAGCCAGGGGTTTCGGCAGTTCTTC
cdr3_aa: CASQGFRQFF

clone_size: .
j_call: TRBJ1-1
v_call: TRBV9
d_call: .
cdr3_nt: TGTGCCAGCAGCGTAGGGCCTGCGAACACTGAAGCTTTCTTT
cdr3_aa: CASSVGPANTEAFF

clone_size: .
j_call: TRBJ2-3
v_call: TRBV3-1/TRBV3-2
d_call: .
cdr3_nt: TGTGCCAGCAGCCAAGGAGGCGGAACCACAGATACGCAGTATTTT
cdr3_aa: CASSQGGGTTDTQYF

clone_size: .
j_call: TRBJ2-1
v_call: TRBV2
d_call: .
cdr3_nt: TGTGCCAGCAGTGTTGGGCTAGCAGCCTACAATGAGCAGTTCTTC
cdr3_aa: CASSVGLAAYNEQFF

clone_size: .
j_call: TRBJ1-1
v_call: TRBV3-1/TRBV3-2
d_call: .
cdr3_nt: TGTGCCAGTAAAGGGGGAGGGGGCACTGAAGCTTTCTTT
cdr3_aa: CASKGGGGTEAFF

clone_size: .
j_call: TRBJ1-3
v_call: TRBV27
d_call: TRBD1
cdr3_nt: TGTGCCAGCAGTTACTTTGACCGGGACAGGGGTATACTTGGAAACACCATATATTTT
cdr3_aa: CASSYFDRDRGILGNTIYF

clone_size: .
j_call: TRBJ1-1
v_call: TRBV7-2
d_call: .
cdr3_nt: TGTGCCAGCAGCTACCCCGTTGGGGCGAACACTGAAGCTTTCTTT
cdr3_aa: CASSYPVGANTEAFF

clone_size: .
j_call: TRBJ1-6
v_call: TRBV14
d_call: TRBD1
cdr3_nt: TGTGCCAGCAGCCAACGCGGGACAGTGTTTAATTCACCCCTCCACTTT
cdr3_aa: CASSQRGTVFNSPLHF

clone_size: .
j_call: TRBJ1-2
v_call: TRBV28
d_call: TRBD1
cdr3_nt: TGTGCCGTGAGGGACAGCGTAGGAGCTAACTATGGCTACACCTTC
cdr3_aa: CAVRDSVGANYGYTF

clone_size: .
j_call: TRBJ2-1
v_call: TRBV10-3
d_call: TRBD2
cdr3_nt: TGTGCCATCAGTGTTAGCGCTAGCGGGGGGCACAATGAGCAGTTCTTC
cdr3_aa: CAISVSASGGHNEQFF

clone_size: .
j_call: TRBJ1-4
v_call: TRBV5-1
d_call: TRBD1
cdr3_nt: TGCGCCAGCAGCTCCCAGGGGGGTGAAAAACTGTTTTTT
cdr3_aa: CASSSQGGEKLFF

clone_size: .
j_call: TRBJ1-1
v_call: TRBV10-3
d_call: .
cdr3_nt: TGTGCCATCAGTGCCACCCTAGGTGACACTGAAGCTTTCTTT
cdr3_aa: CAISATLGDTEAFF

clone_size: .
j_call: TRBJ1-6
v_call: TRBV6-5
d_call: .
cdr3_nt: TGTGCCAGCGCGACATCTAATTCACCCCTCCACTTT
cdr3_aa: CASATSNSPLHF

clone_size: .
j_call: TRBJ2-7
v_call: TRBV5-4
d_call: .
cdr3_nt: TGTGCCAGCACCAAGAGAGGAGCCGTCGAGCAGTACTTC
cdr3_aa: CASTKRGAVEQYF

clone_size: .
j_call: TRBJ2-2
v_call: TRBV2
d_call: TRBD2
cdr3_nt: TGTGCCAGCAGTCTTGGCCTAGCGGGGGGCCGGGGCACCGGGGAGCTGTTTTTT
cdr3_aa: CASSLGLAGGRGTGELFF

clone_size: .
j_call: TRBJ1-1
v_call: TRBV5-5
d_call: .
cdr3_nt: TGTGCCAGCAGCTGGAGCGGGGGGAACACTGAAGCTTTCTTT
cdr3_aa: CASSWSGGNTEAFF

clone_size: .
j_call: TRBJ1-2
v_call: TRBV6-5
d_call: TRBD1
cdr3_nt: TGTGCCAGCAGCTGGACAGGGGGCGCCTATGGCTACACCTTC
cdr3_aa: CASSWTGGAYGYTF

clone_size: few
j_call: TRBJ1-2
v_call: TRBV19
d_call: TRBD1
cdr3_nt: TGTGCCAGTACCCGGGACAGGGGGGCCTATGGCTACACCTTC
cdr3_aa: CASTRDRGAYGYTF

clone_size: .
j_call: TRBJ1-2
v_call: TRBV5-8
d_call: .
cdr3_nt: TGTGCCAGCAGCTTGGTTTCAGTCCCTTCCTATGGCTACACCTTC
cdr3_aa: CASSLVSVPSYGYTF

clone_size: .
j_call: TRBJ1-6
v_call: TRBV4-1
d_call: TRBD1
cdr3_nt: TGCGCCAGCAGCCAATCGGGACAGCTTAATTCACCCCTCCACTTT
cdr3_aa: CASSQSGQLNSPLHF

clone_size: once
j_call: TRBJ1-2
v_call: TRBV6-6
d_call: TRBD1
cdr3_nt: TGTGCCACCCCTGGACAGGGGGTTTTCAATGGCTACACCTTC
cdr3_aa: CATPGQGVFNGYTF

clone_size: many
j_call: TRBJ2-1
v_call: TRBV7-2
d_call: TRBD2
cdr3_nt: TGTGCCAGCAGTTCCCGGGGGGGCTCCTACAATGAGCAGTTCTTC
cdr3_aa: CASSSRGGSYNEQFF

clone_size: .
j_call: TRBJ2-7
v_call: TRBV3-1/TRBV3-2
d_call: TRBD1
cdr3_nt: TGTGCCAGCAGCCTTAAAGGGGGCTCCTACTACGAGCAGTACTTC
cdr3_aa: CASSLKGGSYYEQYF

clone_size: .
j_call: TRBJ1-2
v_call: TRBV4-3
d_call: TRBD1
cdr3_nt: TGCGCCAGCAGCCAGAGGGACAGGGGGAACTATGGCTACACCTTC
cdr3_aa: CASSQRDRGNYGYTF

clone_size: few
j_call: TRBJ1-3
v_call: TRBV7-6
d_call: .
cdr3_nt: TGTGCCAGCAGTCCGGACGGCGAGGGTACTGGAAACACCATATATTTT
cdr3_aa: CASSPDGEGTGNTIYF

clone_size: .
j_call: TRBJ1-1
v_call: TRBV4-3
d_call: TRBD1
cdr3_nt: TGCGCCAGCAGCCGATTAGAGAACAGGGGTGAAGCTTTCTTT
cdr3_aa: CASSRLENRGEAFF

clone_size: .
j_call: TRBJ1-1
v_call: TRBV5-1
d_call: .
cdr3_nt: TGCGCCAGCAGCTTGTATCCGGGAAGGAACACTGAAGCTTTCTTT
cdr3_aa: CASSLYPGRNTEAFF